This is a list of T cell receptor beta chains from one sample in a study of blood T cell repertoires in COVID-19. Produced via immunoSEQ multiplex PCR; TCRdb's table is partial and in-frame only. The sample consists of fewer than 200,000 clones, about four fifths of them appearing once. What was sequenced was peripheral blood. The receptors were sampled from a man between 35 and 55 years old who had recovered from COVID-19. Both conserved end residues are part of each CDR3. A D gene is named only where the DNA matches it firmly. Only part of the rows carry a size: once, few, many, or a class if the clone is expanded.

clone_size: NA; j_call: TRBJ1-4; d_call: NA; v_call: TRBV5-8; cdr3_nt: TGTGCCAGCAGTACGCGGCAGCTTAATGAAAAACTGTTTTTT; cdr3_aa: CASSTRQLNEKLFF
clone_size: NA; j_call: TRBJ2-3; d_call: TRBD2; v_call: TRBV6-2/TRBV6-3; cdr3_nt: TGTGCCAGCAGTTACCAGCGGGGGCTTCGCACAGATACGCAGTATTTT; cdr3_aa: CASSYQRGLRTDTQYF
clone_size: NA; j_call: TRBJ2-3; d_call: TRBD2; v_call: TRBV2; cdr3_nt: TGTGCCAGCCTAGCGGGTGATACGCAGTATTTT; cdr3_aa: CASLAGDTQYF
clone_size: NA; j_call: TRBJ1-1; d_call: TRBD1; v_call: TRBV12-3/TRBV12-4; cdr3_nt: TGTGCCAGCAGCCGGGACAGGGGTTTTGTAGCTTTCTTT; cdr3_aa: CASSRDRGFVAFF
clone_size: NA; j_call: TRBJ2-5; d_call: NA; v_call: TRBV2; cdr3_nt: TGTGCCAGCAGTCTCAACGGGATGGAGACCCAGTACTTC; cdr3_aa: CASSLNGMETQYF
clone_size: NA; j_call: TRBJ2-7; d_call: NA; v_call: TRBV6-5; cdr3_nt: TGTGCCAGCAGTTCCGCAGGAGCGGAAGCCTACGAGCAGTACTTC; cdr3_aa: CASSSAGAEAYEQYF
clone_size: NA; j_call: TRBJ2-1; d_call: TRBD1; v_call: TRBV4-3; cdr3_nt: TGCGCCAGCAGCCGGGGACAGGGGGACGATGAGCAGTTCTTC; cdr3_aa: CASSRGQGDDEQFF
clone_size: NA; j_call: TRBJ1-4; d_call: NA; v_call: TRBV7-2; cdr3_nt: TGTGCCAGCAGCCTCGGAGGGGCGAATGAAAAACTGTTTTTT; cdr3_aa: CASSLGGANEKLFF
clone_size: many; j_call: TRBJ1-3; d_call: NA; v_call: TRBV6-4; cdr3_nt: TGTGCCAGCAGTGACCGGGTGGGTCGGGAAAGGGAATACACCATATATTTT; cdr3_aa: CASSDRVGREREYTIYF
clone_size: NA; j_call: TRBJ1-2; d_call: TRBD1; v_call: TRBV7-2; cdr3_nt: TGTGCCAGCAGCTTACATCAGGGGGCCCCAGGTTATGGCTACACCTTC; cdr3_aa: CASSLHQGAPGYGYTF
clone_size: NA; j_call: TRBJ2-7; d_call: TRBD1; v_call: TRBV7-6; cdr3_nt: TGTGCCAGCGCCTCTCACAGGGGTAGCTACGAGCAGTACTTC; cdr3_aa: CASASHRGSYEQYF
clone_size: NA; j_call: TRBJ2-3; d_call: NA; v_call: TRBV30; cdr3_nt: TGTGCCTGGGGAGGCCTAGGTACGCAGTATTTT; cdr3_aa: CAWGGLGTQYF
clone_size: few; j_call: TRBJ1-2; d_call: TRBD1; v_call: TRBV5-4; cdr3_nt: TGTGCCAGCACTCAACAGGGGACGTTAGGCTACACCTTC; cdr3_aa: CASTQQGTLGYTF
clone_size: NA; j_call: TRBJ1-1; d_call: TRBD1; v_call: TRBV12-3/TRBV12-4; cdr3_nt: TGTGCCAGCAGCTGGGGACAGGGGGTAGCTTTCTTT; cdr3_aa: CASSWGQGVAFF
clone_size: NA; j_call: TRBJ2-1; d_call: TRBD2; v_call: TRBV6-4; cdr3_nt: TGTGCCAGCAGTGTTGCGGGGGGGTCCTACAATGAGCAGTTCTTC; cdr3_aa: CASSVAGGSYNEQFF
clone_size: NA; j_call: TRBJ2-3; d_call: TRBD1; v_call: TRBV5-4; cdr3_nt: TGTGCCAGCAGCTTGAGACAGGGCTACACAGATACGCAGTATTTT; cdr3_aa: CASSLRQGYTDTQYF